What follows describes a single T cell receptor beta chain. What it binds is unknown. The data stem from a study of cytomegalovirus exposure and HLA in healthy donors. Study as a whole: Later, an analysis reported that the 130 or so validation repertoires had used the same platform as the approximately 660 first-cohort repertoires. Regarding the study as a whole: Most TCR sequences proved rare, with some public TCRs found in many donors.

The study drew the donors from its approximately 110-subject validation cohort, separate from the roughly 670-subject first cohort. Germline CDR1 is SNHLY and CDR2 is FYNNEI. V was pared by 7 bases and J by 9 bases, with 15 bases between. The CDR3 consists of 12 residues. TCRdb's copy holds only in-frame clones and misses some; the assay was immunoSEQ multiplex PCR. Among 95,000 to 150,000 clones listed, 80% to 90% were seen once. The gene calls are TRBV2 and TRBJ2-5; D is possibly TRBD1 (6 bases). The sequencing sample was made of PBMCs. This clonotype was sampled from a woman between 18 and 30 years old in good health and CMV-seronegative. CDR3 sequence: CASTGQIVAQYF. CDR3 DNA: TGTGCCAGCACGGGACAAATTGTGGCCCAGTACTTC.